This T cell receptor beta chain was sequenced in a study of OX40 agonist ivuxolimab in advanced cancers. For the study at large: Each dose-escalation patient presented with hepatocellular carcinoma, melanoma, renal cell or head and neck cancer. Three individuals attained partial responses, comprising one hepatocellular carcinoma case and two cutaneous melanoma cases. Study findings and constraints: At 0.1 to 3.0 mg/kg, CD4+ and CD8+ blood T cells expanded clonally by week 6.

Concerning this clone itself: Its antigen is unknown.

Here immunoSEQ multiplex PCR was the method, and the copy in TCRdb shows in-frame clones only, minus some. This table has 70,000 to 85,000 clones, approximately 80% appearing once. Germline lookup yields CDR1 SGHRS and CDR2 YFSETQ. The V and J ends lost 3 bases and 1 base respectively, with 8 bases between them. This CDR3 is built from 15 residues. This receptor was obtained from an adult with an advanced solid tumor such as melanoma, head and neck, liver or kidney cancer. The V and J genes are TRBV5-1 and TRBJ2-6, with D possibly being TRBD1 or TRBD2 (5 bases each). Sequenced material: CD4+ or CD8+ T cells sorted from blood, taken in a trial of the OX40 agonist ivuxolimab. The CDR3 spells CASSSGRSGANVLTF. The DNA for the CDR3 is TGCGCCAGCAGCTCGGGGCGATCTGGGGCCAACGTCCTGACTTTC.